One and the same sample provided the 27 T cell receptor beta chains below, sequenced in a study of cytomegalovirus exposure and HLA in healthy donors. It was with 60 Vbeta and 13 Jbeta primers that the PCR ran. Repertoires were generated with immunoSEQ multiplex PCR, while TCRdb's copy carries only in-frame clones and drops some. The sample yields 180,000 or so clones, roughly 82% seen once. Sequencing used PBMCs. The receptors derive from a man aged 35 to 55 in good health and CMV-seronegative.

The V and J genes are TRBV7-6 and TRBJ1-2; D uncertain. This CDR3 is built from 17 residues. Trimming stripped 3 bases from V and 4 bases from J, with 21 bases between. The V gene's germline CDR1 is SGHVS and CDR2 FNYEAQ. CDR3 region: CASSFARQKSPPYGYTF. CDR3 in DNA: TGTGCCAGCAGCTTCGCCAGGCAGAAAAGCCCGCCCTATGGCTACACCTTC. Filled out from reference TRBV7-6 and TRBJ1-2, the complete variable domain reads GAGVSQSPRYKVTKRGQDVALRCDPISGHVSLYWYRQALGQGPEFLTYFNYEAQQDKSGLPNDRFSAERPEGSISTLTIQRTEQRDSAMYRCASSFARQKSPPYGYTFGSGTRLTVV.

The chain combines TRBV4-1 with TRBJ1-1, with TRBD1 as a possible D gene (5 bases). The CDR3 runs to 16 residues. Germline CDR1 and CDR2: MGHRA and YSYEKL. V lost 0 bases and J lost 4, with 15 bases in between. The CDR3 sequence is CASSQDRARALTEAFF. CDR3 bases: TGCGCCAGCAGCCAAGATCGCGCCAGGGCTCTCACTGAAGCTTTCTTT.

This clone was observed once. V usage is TRBV6-5 and J usage is TRBJ2-2, with 10 bases fitting TRBD1. Germline V gene sequence: CDR1 MNHEY, CDR2 SVGAGI. The ends lost 8 bases at V and 5 bases at J; junction bases unmatched: 8. This CDR3 has 15 residues. Here the CDR3 DNA reads TGTGCCAGCGCAAGGACAGGGGGATATACCGGGGAGCTGTTTTTT. Translated: CASARTGGYTGELFF.

The genes are TRBV7-9 and TRBJ2-2; TRBD2 agrees at 7 bases. The trim removed 7 bases at V and 1 base at J, leaving 9 bases unmatched. Germline V gives CDR1 SEHNR, CDR2 FQNEAQ (reference sequence). The CDR3 runs 16 residues. For the CDR3, the DNA is TGTGCCAGCACCACTTTAGCGGGTCAGAACACCGGGGAGCTGTTTTTT. It encodes CASTTLAGQNTGELFF.

The V and J genes are TRBV18 and TRBJ1-6; D may be TRBD1 (5 bases). Looked up from germline, CDR1 is KGHSH and CDR2 is LQKENI. Deletions cut 1 base from V and 6 bases from J, with 10 bases between. The CDR3 length is 15 residues. CDR3 region: CASSPRGEGNSPLHF. CDR3 sequence (DNA): TGTGCCAGCTCACCACGGGGGGAAGGTAATTCACCCCTCCACTTT.

J is TRBJ1-1 and V is TRBV5-1; 7 bases fit TRBD1. Germline V gene data show CDR1 as SGHRS and CDR2 as YFSETQ. This CDR3 is built from 14 residues. Germline trimming cut 4 bases from V and 3 bases from J; bases unmatched to any gene: 6. CDR3 nucleotide sequence: TGCGCCAGCAGCGTGCAGGGGGACCACACTGAAGCTTTCTTT. Its protein product is CASSVQGDHTEAFF.

The chain combines TRBV7-2 with TRBJ1-2; 10 positions agree with TRBD1. V was pared by 0 bases and J by 10 bases, with 5 bases of the junction left unmatched. Germline-derived CDR1 and CDR2 are SGHTA and FQGNSA. This CDR3 has 14 amino acids. CDR3 coding DNA: TGTGCCAGCAGCTTAGCGGGACAGGGGATCGACTACACCTTC. It is translated as CASSLAGQGIDYTF.

The chain joins TRBV7-9 to TRBJ1-2; TRBD1 is a possible D gene (6 bases). Trimming removed 1 base from V and 4 bases from J, with 16 bases in between. Per the germline V gene, CDR1 is SEHNR and CDR2 is FQNEAQ (reference sequence). The CDR3 extends over 16 amino acids. CDR3 sequence reads: CASSLVRGRIGYGYTF. As DNA, the CDR3 is TGTGCCAGCAGCTTAGTGCGGGGGCGTATAGGCTATGGCTACACCTTC.

This clone appeared a few times. V gene TRBV15 combines with J gene TRBJ1-6, with D unclear. The CDR3 has 17 residues. Per the germline V gene, CDR1 is LNHNV and CDR2 is YYDKDF (reference sequence). Trimming took 0 bases from V and 1 from J, leaving 10 bases between them. This chain's CDR3 is CATSRDSRFSYNSPLHF. CDR3 coding DNA: TGTGCCACCAGCAGAGACTCTCGGTTTTCCTATAATTCACCCCTCCACTTT.

The chain joins TRBV15 to TRBJ1-1; D uncertain. The CDR3 is made up of 13 amino acids. Deletions cut 4 bases from V and 5 bases from J, with 11 bases between. Germline V gene lookup returns CDR1 LNHNV and CDR2 YYDKDF (reference sequence). The CDR3 protein is CATSNTRETEAFF. In DNA form, the CDR3 reads TGTGCCACCAGCAATACCCGGGAGACTGAAGCTTTCTTT.

CDR3: CASSYSAGGYEQYF. For the CDR3, the DNA is TGTGCCAGCAGTTACTCAGCGGGGGGCTACGAGCAGTACTTC. The genes are TRBV6-6 and TRBJ2-7, with 9 bases that match TRBD2. This CDR3 region has 14 residues. V shed 0 bases, J shed 3 bases, and the junction held 0 bases outside the gene matches. Germline loops: CDR1 MNHNY, CDR2 SVGAGI (reference sequence).

The rearrangement uses TRBV28 and TRBJ1-2; D is uncertain. This CDR3 has 15 amino acids. V gave up 4 bases and J gave up 4 bases, with 16 bases separating them. Germline assignment: CDR1 MDHEN and CDR2 SYDVKM. The chain's CDR3 is CASSSNGPEGYGYTF. The CDR3 DNA follows: TGTGCCAGCAGTTCTAATGGACCGGAGGGCTATGGCTACACCTTC.

CDR3 sequence reads: CASSKGATSNGNIQYF. DNA for the CDR3: TGCGCCAGCAGTAAAGGGGCTACCTCAAATGGAAACATTCAGTACTTC. The chain joins TRBV5-1 to TRBJ2-4, with a weak D call TRBD1 (5 bases). Deletions cut 5 bases from V and 6 bases from J, with 21 bases between. CDR1 and CDR2 (germline): SGHRS, YFSETQ. The CDR3 length is 16 residues.

The V and J genes are TRBV6-4 and TRBJ2-1; 16 nucleotides line up with TRBD2. The CDR3 is 18 residues long. V shed 2 bases, J shed 7 bases, and the junction held 8 bases outside the gene matches. Germline V gives CDR1 MRHNA, CDR2 SNTAGT. In DNA, the CDR3 is TGTGCCAGCAGTGACAAGGGGACTAGCGGGAGGGGGGTGAATGAGCAGTTCTTC. It specifies CASSDKGTSGRGVNEQFF.

The genes are TRBV19 and TRBJ2-1, with TRBD1 identical over 9 bases. Germline assignment: CDR1 LNHDA and CDR2 SQIVND (reference sequence). This CDR3 has 15 amino acids. V was pared by 3 bases and J by 8 bases, with 8 bases of the junction left unmatched. The CDR3 nucleotides are TGTGCCAGTAGTATGCCGGGACAGGGCGTCTATGAGCAGTTCTTC. Its translation is CASSMPGQGVYEQFF.

The CDR3 sequence: CASSHRGDRAEAFF. Written as DNA, the CDR3 is TGCGCCAGCAGCCACCGGGGGGATCGCGCTGAAGCTTTCTTT. The rearrangement joins TRBV5-1 to TRBJ1-1; D is possibly TRBD1 (5 bases). V was clipped by 4 bases and J by 6 bases, with 16 bases between them. The V gene's germline CDR1 is SGHRS and CDR2 YFSETQ. The CDR3 length is 14 residues.

The chain is built from TRBV30 and TRBJ2-7; D uncertain. Trimming took 3 bases from V and 3 from J, leaving 6 bases between them. Germline lookup yields CDR1 GTSNPN and CDR2 SVGIG (reference sequence). This CDR3 contains 11 residues. In DNA form, the CDR3 reads TGTGCCTGGAGCGGCGGCTACGAGCAGTACTTC. This gives the protein CAWSGGYEQYF.

The V and J genes are TRBV5-4 and TRBJ2-7, with TRBD1 identical over 8 bases. Losses at the gene ends were 4 bases for V and 2 bases for J; bases not matched to a gene: 5. Germline CDR1 and CDR2: SGHNT and YYREEE (reference sequence). CDR3 length: 14 amino acids. CDR3 protein: CASSLATGAYEQYF. The CDR3 DNA reads TGTGCCAGCAGCCTTGCGACAGGGGCCTACGAGCAGTACTTC.

This chain links TRBV9 with TRBJ1-2, with 7 bases that match TRBD1. Per the germline V gene, CDR1 is SGDLS and CDR2 is YYNGEE. V lost 4 bases to trimming and J lost 4 bases; unmatched junction nucleotides: 7. This CDR3 has 14 amino acids. CDR3 DNA: TGTGCCAGCAGCTATTGGGACAGTGGCTATGGCTACACCTTC. It is translated as CASSYWDSGYGYTF.

To note about this clone: At one boundary the junction diverges from the germline segment, which might be a read error. V gene TRBV15 combines with J gene TRBJ2-7; 15 bases map to TRBD2. In germline, CDR1 is LNHNV, CDR2 YYDKDF (reference sequence). This CDR3 has 15 residues. The chain's CDR3 is CAISLGTSGRNEQYF. CDR3 bases: TGTGCCATCAGCCTCGGGACTAGCGGGAGGAACGAGCAGTACTTC.

This clone was recorded only once. The chain recombines TRBV9 with TRBJ2-5; D is possibly TRBD2 (5 bases). The CDR3 loop spans 15 amino acids. Germline CDR1 is SGDLS and CDR2 is YYNGEE. The V end lost 0 bases, the J end lost 2 bases, and 11 bases lay between the germline ends. This CDR3 reads CASSVGVLAQETQYF. CDR3 DNA sequence: TGTGCCAGCAGCGTAGGGGTCCTAGCTCAAGAGACCCAGTACTTC.

As DNA, the CDR3 is TGTGCCAGCAGCTTAACAGGTGCTGGAAACACCATATATTTT. This translates into CASSLTGAGNTIYF. The chain carries TRBV11-2 and TRBJ1-3, with D tentatively TRBD1 (5 bases). V lost 2 bases and J lost 2, with 7 bases in between. In germline, CDR1 is SGHAT, CDR2 FQNNGV. This CDR3 region has 14 residues.

The chain has TRBV14 and TRBJ1-4; TRBD1 aligns across 11 bases. J lost 7 bases, V lost 1 base, and 2 bases had no gene match. The length of the CDR3 is 15 residues. Per the germline V gene, CDR1 is SGHDN and CDR2 is FVKESK. The CDR3 DNA reads as TGTGCCAGCAGCCAAGCTGGGACAGGGGGTGAAAAACTGTTTTTT. Its translation: CASSQAGTGGEKLFF.

This chain uses TRBV11-2 with TRBJ1-1; weak D call: TRBD1 (5 bases). The V and J ends lost 3 bases and 4 bases respectively, with 12 bases between them. CDR1 is SGHAT, CDR2 FQNNGV, per germline. The CDR3 has 14 residues. CDR3 coding DNA: TGTGCCAGCAGCTTCCAGGGTTTTGGCACTGAAGCTTTCTTT. It translates to CASSFQGFGTEAFF.

The chain is built from TRBV15 and TRBJ1-1, with unresolved D. Trimming shortened V by 3 bases and J by 3 bases, and 8 bases separated the two germline ends. The CDR3 is made up of 13 amino acids. Germline CDR1 LNHNV, CDR2 YYDKDF (reference sequence). The chain's CDR3 is CATSRGQHTEAFF. The CDR3 DNA reads TGTGCCACCAGCAGGGGCCAGCACACTGAAGCTTTCTTT.

This chain joins TRBV15 and TRBJ1-1; the D gene is possibly TRBD1 (5 bases). The V gene lost 6 bases and the J gene lost 0 bases, with 14 bases spanning the gap. CDR3 length: 15 amino acids. Germline V lookup: CDR1 LNHNV, CDR2 YYDKDF (reference sequence). Written as DNA, the CDR3 is TGTGCCACCAGTCAAGGCGGGGGATTGAACACTGAAGCTTTCTTT. Translated, it gives CATSQGGGLNTEAFF.

This clone is a singleton in its sample. The CDR3 sequence is CASSLASVNEQYF. CDR3 sequence (DNA): TGTGCCAGCAGCTTAGCGTCGGTGAACGAGCAGTACTTC. This rearrangement joins TRBV7-9 to TRBJ2-7; the D is unclear. V was pared by 0 bases and J by 5 bases, with 8 bases between. The length of the CDR3 is 13 residues. Germline assignment: CDR1 SEHNR and CDR2 FQNEAQ (reference sequence).